This T cell receptor (beta chain) was found in a study of OX40 agonist ivuxolimab in advanced cancers. Study outcomes and limitations: Relatively little clonal expansion, among the lowest observed, appeared in partial responders at 0.1-3.0 mg/kg.

A remark on this clone: Its antigen is as yet unknown.

Germline V gene lookup returns CDR1 LGHNA and CDR2 YNFKEQ. CDR3 length equals 15 residues. V was shortened by 0 bases and J by 4 bases, with 12 bases between the two germline ends. Profiled with immunoSEQ multiplex PCR; TCRdb holds only in-frame clones, not every one. Here the sample spans approximately 20,000 clones, around 87% being singletons. The V and J genes are TRBV4-2 and TRBJ2-5; D remains ambiguous. The input for sequencing was CD4+ or CD8+ T cells sorted from blood, taken in a trial of the OX40 agonist ivuxolimab. The sequence came from an adult with an advanced solid tumor such as melanoma, head and neck, liver or kidney cancer. CDR3 nucleotides: TGTGCCAGCAGCCAAGATGGTAATCGAGCAGAGACCCAGTACTTC. Encoded protein: CASSQDGNRAETQYF.